Listed here is a single T cell receptor (beta chain). The antigen remains unidentified. The junction departs from germline at one end; a sequencing error may be responsible. Germline CDR1 and CDR2: SQVTM and ANQGSEA. The CDR3 is made up of 11 amino acids. This specimen belongs to a study of T cells in Graves' hyperthyroidism and ophthalmopathy. Notes on the study in general: Most clonotypes that expanded in the thyroid above 0.001 also showed up in blood.

Amplification yielded TCR beta CDR3 regions, with RNA transcripts as the source. RT-PCR in the first round (using the HTBI primer set) targeted the TCR CDR3. TCRdb reprocessed the multiplex PCR reads via MiXCR and lists one record per CDR3 protein. The table includes 750,000 to 900,000 distinct CDR3 sequences, around 38% detected once. Diagnosis of hyperthyroidism was new in patients aged 18 to 65, and its duration was under 2 months. Input material: blood. This chain uses TRBV29-1 with TRBJ2-7; D gene unclear. The TCR comes from a man aged 18-30 years with Graves' hyperthyroidism. In DNA, the CDR3 is TGCAGCGTAGAAGCCGGCAACGAGCAGTACTTC. Amino acid sequence: CSVEAGNEQYF.